Shown below are 23 T cell receptor beta chains from a single sample sequenced in a study of control samples from healthy donors and cancer patients (dated by TCRdb to the early 2020s). Libraries were made using the immunoSEQ multiplex PCR assay. Imported from immuneACCESS, the table was reduced by TCRdb to in-frame sequences with V and J called. These copies leave out some clones; in studies compared against another copy, an unresolved V gene accounts for under half, and the cause of the remainder is not known. For this sample the table gives fewer than 120,000 clones, of which approximately 88% were detected only once. Roughly 3.7% of the sample is taken by the ten largest. The sample taken for sequencing was PBMCs. The origin of the receptors is a woman aged 60-75 years with lung cancer.

This clone was seen once. The rearrangement joins TRBV2 to TRBJ2-7; 8 bases align to TRBD2. CDR3 length: 14 amino acids. The germline CDR1 and CDR2 sequences are SNHLY and FYNNEI. Unmatched junction bases numbered 4, after V lost 2 bases and J lost 4 bases. CDR3 amino acids: CASSERRGEYEQYF. CDR3 sequence (DNA): TGTGCCAGCAGTGAACGGCGGGGGGAATACGAGCAGTACTTC.

V and J are TRBV7-2 and TRBJ1-2; maybe TRBD1 (5 bases). Germline V gene lookup returns CDR1 SGHTA and CDR2 FQGNSA. CDR3 length: 12 residues. Between the trimmed V and J ends, which lost 5 bases and 9 bases, there was a span of 13 bases. The DNA for the CDR3 is TGTGCCAGCAGCCCAGGGTCCGGAAGCTACACCTTC. It encodes CASSPGSGSYTF.

J is TRBJ2-6 and V is TRBV4-1; D is undetermined. The V end lost 0 bases, the J end lost 0 bases, and 6 bases lay between the germline ends. The CDR3 is 16 residues long. Germline-derived CDR1 and CDR2 are MGHRA and YSYEKL. The CDR3 region has the DNA TGCGCCAGCAGCCAAGATTGGTACTCTGGGGCCAACGTCCTGACTTTC. This gives the protein CASSQDWYSGANVLTF.

This chain uses TRBV5-4 with TRBJ2-5; the D gene is possibly TRBD2 (6 bases). V was clipped by 0 bases and J by 2 bases, with 17 bases between them. Germline CDR1 SGHNT, CDR2 YYREEE (reference sequence). The CDR3 is 17 residues long. This CDR3 is CASSLVGTGTHQETQYF. The CDR3 region has the DNA TGTGCCAGCAGCTTGGTGGGCACCGGGACTCATCAAGAGACCCAGTACTTC.

About this clone itself: Mismatch with germline at one junction end may stem from a read error. This chain links TRBV6-5 with TRBJ1-2; TRBD1 matches at 8 bases. This CDR3 contains 15 residues. CDR1 and CDR2 (germline): MNHEY, SVGAGI. CDR3 in DNA: TGTGCCAGCAGTTCCACCACACCAGACAGGGGTGGCCACACCTTC. Its protein product is CASSSTTPDRGGHTF.

The chain has TRBV5-1 and TRBJ2-1, with 11 bases fitting TRBD1. The CDR3 is 16 amino acids. V was pared by 1 base and J by 6 bases, with 6 bases of the junction left unmatched. CDR1 and CDR2 (germline): SGHRS, YFSETQ. In nucleotides, the CDR3 is TGCGCCAGCAGCTTGCCAACCGGGACAGGGGGCAATGAGCAGTTCTTC. Translating gives CASSLPTGTGGNEQFF.

This clone appeared once. The chain carries TRBV29-1 and TRBJ2-1, with 12 bases that match TRBD1. CDR3 length equals 15 residues. Germline V gene sequence: CDR1 SQVTM, CDR2 ANQGSEA. After removal of 7 bases from V and 0 bases from J, the junction contained 4 bases not matched to a gene. The CDR3 sequence is CSAGDRGLSYNEQFF. The CDR3 bases are TGCAGCGCCGGGGACAGGGGGCTCTCCTACAATGAGCAGTTCTTC.

The chain combines TRBV12-3 or TRBV12-4 with TRBJ1-1, with no clear D. Trimming left V 2 bases short and J 4 bases short, with 8 bases between. The CDR3 consists of 13 residues. CDR3 nucleotide sequence: TGTGCCAGCAGTTTATCTCGGGGCACTGAAGCTTTCTTT. Protein product: CASSLSRGTEAFF.

V gene TRBV15 combines with J gene TRBJ1-1; no firm D call. This CDR3 has 13 amino acids. Germline V gene data show CDR1 as LNHNV and CDR2 as YYDKDF (reference sequence). Between the trimmed V and J ends, which lost 3 bases and 4 bases, there was a span of 9 bases. The CDR3 region is CATSSAAVTEAFF. The CDR3 DNA reads TGTGCCACCAGCAGTGCCGCCGTCACTGAAGCTTTCTTT.

The chain is built from TRBV28 and TRBJ2-6, with D perhaps TRBD1 (6 bases). The germline CDR1 and CDR2 sequences are MDHEN and SYDVKM. Between the trimmed V and J ends, which lost 10 bases and 1 base, there was a span of 8 bases. The CDR3 is 13 residues long. CDR3 in DNA: TGTGCCATCGACAGGTCTGGGGCCAACGTCCTGACTTTC. Its protein is CAIDRSGANVLTF.

This clone was found a few times. The V and J genes are TRBV3-1 (or the pseudogene TRBV3-2) and TRBJ1-5; 7 bases are shared with TRBD1. Germline V CDR1 and CDR2: LGHDT, YNNKEL (reference sequence). The CDR3 extends over 16 amino acids. Losses at the gene ends were 1 base for V and 3 bases for J; bases not matched to a gene: 6. The DNA of the CDR3 is TGTGCCAGCAGCCAAGGTATTGGACAGGACAATCAGCCCCAGCATTTT. Translating gives CASSQGIGQDNQPQHF.

This chain joins TRBV7-3 and TRBJ2-3; TRBD2 matches at 8 bases. Looked up from germline, CDR1 is SGHTA and CDR2 is FQGTGA. The CDR3 consists of 15 residues. V was pared by 5 bases and J by 5 bases, with 9 bases of the junction left unmatched. The CDR3 sequence: CASSRRNGREDTQYF. The CDR3 DNA sequence: TGTGCCAGCAGCCGCCGGAACGGGAGGGAAGATACGCAGTATTTT.

The chain couples TRBV12-3 or TRBV12-4 to TRBJ1-1; D unresolved. The length of the CDR3 is 11 residues. V was shortened by 5 bases and J by 2 bases, with 3 bases between the two germline ends. CDR3 sequence: CASSPNTEAFF. CDR3 nucleotide sequence: TGTGCCAGCAGTCCAAACACTGAAGCTTTCTTT.

The chain recombines TRBV11-2 with TRBJ2-1; 14 bases fit TRBD2. CDR3 length: 17 amino acids. V was clipped by 5 bases and J by 5 bases; unmatched bases: 8. Germline V lookup: CDR1 SGHAT, CDR2 FQNNGV. In DNA form, the CDR3 reads TGTGCCAGCAGCACCGGGACTAGCGGGGGAGTGGACAATGAGCAGTTCTTC. It specifies CASSTGTSGGVDNEQFF.

This chain uses TRBV10-2 with TRBJ1-1; TRBD1 agrees at 7 bases. CDR1 and CDR2 (germline): WSHSY, SAAADI. CDR3 size: 15 residues. The J segment lost 0 bases and the V segment lost 6 bases, leaving 7 bases of the junction unmatched. CDR3 sequence: CASRHDRAVNTEAFF. DNA for the CDR3: TGCGCCAGCAGACACGACAGGGCGGTGAACACTGAAGCTTTCTTT.

This rearrangement joins TRBV9 to TRBJ2-1; 8 bases line up with TRBD1. Germline V gene sequence: CDR1 SGDLS, CDR2 YYNGEE. With 4 bases clipped from V and 7 bases from J, the junction kept 10 bases outside the gene matches. The CDR3 is 15 amino acids. The chain's CDR3 is CASSPGTGVGNEQFF. CDR3 coding DNA: TGTGCCAGCAGCCCTGGGACAGGTGTGGGAAATGAGCAGTTCTTC. Full variable domain (missing parts from reference TRBV9 and TRBJ2-1): DSGVTQTPKHLITATGQRVTLRCSPRSGDLSVYWYQQSLDQGLQFLIQYYNGEERAKGNILERFSAQQFPDLHSELNLSSLELGDSALYFCASSPGTGVGNEQFFGPGTRLTVL.

The genes are TRBV6-2 or TRBV6-3 and TRBJ2-3; D uncertain. CDR3 size: 16 residues. Trimming cost V 2 bases and J 2 bases, with 14 bases left between them. Germline assignment: CDR1 MNHEY and CDR2 SVGEGT. The CDR3 DNA reads as TGTGCCAGCAGTTACCGACTCCCGTCTGACACAGATACGCAGTATTTT. Its translation: CASSYRLPSDTDTQYF.

This rearrangement joins TRBV7-2 to TRBJ2-1, with unresolved D. The CDR3 contains 11 residues. CDR1 SGHTA and CDR2 FQGNSA come from the germline V gene. The V end lost 2 bases, the J end lost 12 bases, and 8 bases lay between the germline ends. The CDR3, as DNA: TGTGCCAGCAGCTTACTCGACGGGCAGTTCTTC. This sequence encodes CASSLLDGQFF. The whole variable domain, remainder taken from reference TRBV7-2 and TRBJ2-1, is GAGVSQSPSNKVTEKGKDVELRCDPISGHTALYWYRQSLGQGLEFLIYFQGNSAPDKSGLPSDRFSAERTGGSVSTLTIQRTQQEDSAVYLCASSLLDGQFFGPGTRLTVL.

The gene calls are TRBV5-4 and TRBJ1-2, with D possibly TRBD1 on 6 matching bases. The CDR3 runs to 14 residues. Per the germline V gene, CDR1 is SGHNT and CDR2 is YYREEE (reference sequence). Trimming stripped 0 bases from V and 7 bases from J, with 13 bases between. CDR3 in amino acids: CASSLESGASGYTF. The CDR3 bases are TGTGCCAGCAGCTTGGAGTCGGGGGCATCTGGCTACACCTTC.

This chain joins TRBV4-1 and TRBJ2-3; 14 positions match TRBD2. V shed 1 base, J shed 6 bases, and the junction held 3 bases outside the gene matches. This CDR3 is built from 16 residues. The germline V gene encodes CDR1 MGHRA and CDR2 YSYEKL. CDR3 in amino acids: CASSQGLAGGLDTQYF. The CDR3 DNA sequence: TGCGCCAGCAGCCAAGGACTAGCGGGGGGGCTGGATACGCAGTATTTT.

The chain links TRBV15 to TRBJ1-5; maybe TRBD1 (6 bases). V was trimmed by 0 bases and J by 7 bases, leaving 10 bases between them. Germline V gene sequence: CDR1 LNHNV, CDR2 YYDKDF (reference sequence). The CDR3 has 14 residues. This chain's CDR3 is CATSRDKQGQPQHF. The CDR3 DNA is TGTGCCACCAGCAGAGACAAACAGGGCCAGCCCCAGCATTTT. The variable domain in full, completed from reference TRBV15 and TRBJ1-5, reads DAMVIQNPRYQVTQFGKPVTLSCSQTLNHNVMYWYQQKSSQAPKLLFHYYDKDFNNEADTPDNFQSRRPNTSFCFLDIRSPGLGDTAMYLCATSRDKQGQPQHFGDGTRLSIL.

By share, this clone ranks as medium-sized. The chain recombines TRBV18 with TRBJ1-1; 9 bases fit TRBD1. CDR1 and CDR2 from the germline V gene are KGHSH and LQKENI. This CDR3 has 18 residues. V shed 2 bases and J 3 bases; nucleotides not matched to a gene: 13. CDR3: CASSPFGQGTGMDTEAFF. The CDR3 DNA sequence: TGTGCCAGCTCACCATTCGGACAGGGGACGGGTATGGACACTGAAGCTTTCTTT.

This chain links TRBV28 with TRBJ1-2, with D possibly TRBD1 on 5 matching bases. The germline CDR1 and CDR2 sequences are MDHEN and SYDVKM. V was pared by 9 bases and J by 7 bases, with 18 bases between. CDR3 length equals 13 residues. CDR3 DNA: TGTGCCAGTCGACCGGGGGGGGAGGGTGGCTACACCTTC. It is translated as CASRPGGEGGYTF.